This entry lists 19 T cell receptor beta chains sequenced from one sample in a study of PD-1 blockade in classical Hodgkin lymphoma. Method: immunoSEQ multiplex PCR; TCRdb's copy keeps in-frame clones and lacks some. Among 25,000 to 30,000 clones listed, 70% to 80% were seen once. Each patient experienced a relapse that followed autologous stem cell transplantation, and brentuximab vedotin exposure varied. The authors purified CD4+ T cells from thawed PBMCs by magnetic negative selection. The material was CD4+ T cells from blood, obtained at baseline. Receptors originate from a human donor with classical Hodgkin lymphoma.

J is TRBJ2-1 and V is TRBV6-4; a possible D gene is TRBD1 (5 bases). The germline gives CDR1 MRHNA, CDR2 SNTAGT. The length of the CDR3 is 16 residues. V was pared by 0 bases and J by 4 bases, with 13 bases between. The CDR3 reads CASSDSQGKKYNEQFF. CDR3 DNA sequence: TGTGCCAGCAGTGACTCGCAGGGTAAGAAGTACAATGAGCAGTTCTTC.

Only one count was recorded for this clone. This sequence joins TRBV11-2 and TRBJ2-7; D unresolved. CDR3 length: 14 amino acids. Germline V lookup: CDR1 SGHAT, CDR2 FQNNGV. The V end was cut by 1 base, the J end by 2 bases, with 9 bases between. The CDR3 nucleotides read TGTGCCAGCAGCTTAGGGTACCCAACCTACGAGCAGTACTTC. This translates into CASSLGYPTYEQYF.

The gene calls are TRBV7-2 and TRBJ1-5, with D perhaps matching TRBD1 (5 bases). The V and J ends lost 0 bases and 7 bases respectively, with 10 bases between them. There are 14 residues in the CDR3. Germline V gene lookup returns CDR1 SGHTA and CDR2 FQGNSA. For the CDR3, the DNA is TGTGCCAGCAGCTTAGCCAGGGAAGGACAGCCCCAGCATTTT. Translated, it gives CASSLAREGQPQHF.

This chain connects TRBV28 to TRBJ2-1; D perhaps matches TRBD2 (6 bases). Trimming removed 4 bases from V and 8 bases from J, with 12 bases in between. CDR3 length: 13 amino acids. Germline CDR1 reads MDHEN; CDR2 reads SYDVKM. The CDR3 region has the DNA TGTGCCAGCAGTTACGCGGGGCCCTATGAGCAGTTCTTC. It yields the protein CASSYAGPYEQFF.

The chain links TRBV7-9 to TRBJ2-1, with TRBD1 as a possible D gene (8 bases). Trimming took 5 bases from V and 4 from J, leaving 18 bases between them. The CDR3 is 16 amino acids. CDR1 is SEHNR and CDR2 is FQNEAQ in the germline V gene (reference sequence). The CDR3 DNA is TGTGCCAGCAGCCCACAGGGGGGGGCGCAGTACAATGAGCAGTTCTTC. This gives the protein CASSPQGGAQYNEQFF.

To note about this clone: An end of the junction differs from the germline gene, which may be a read error. This chain uses TRBV6-1 with TRBJ2-1, with 7 bases aligning to TRBD1. The germline V gene encodes CDR1 MNHNS and CDR2 SASEGT. CDR3 length: 12 residues. The CDR3 DNA reads TGTGCCAGCAGTGCGCGACAGGGAAGGATAGTCTTC. Protein product: CASSARQGRIVF.

For this clone: A junction end diverges from the germline sequence, so it may reflect a read error. This chain joins TRBV7-8 and TRBJ1-1, with TRBD1 identical over 9 bases. The CDR3 length is 15 residues. From germline, CDR1 is SGHVS and CDR2 FQNEAQ. CDR3 sequence reads: CASSWTGTGNIEAFF. The CDR3 coding sequence is TGTGCCAGCAGCTGGACCGGGACAGGGAACATTGAAGCTTTCTTT.

The chain links TRBV2 to TRBJ2-7; D is perhaps TRBD1 (5 bases). There are 13 residues in the CDR3. V was clipped by 6 bases and J by 1 base, with 10 bases between them. Per germline, CDR1 SNHLY and CDR2 FYNNEI. CDR3 nucleotide sequence: TGTGCCAGCAGAGAACAGGTGTCCTACGAGCAGTACTTC. Residues: CASREQVSYEQYF.

This clone turned up a few times. V usage is TRBV6-1 and J usage is TRBJ2-7, with 8 bases fitting TRBD2. V was pared by 7 bases and J by 3 bases, with 5 bases of the junction left unmatched. Germline V CDR1 and CDR2: MNHNS, SASEGT. The CDR3 runs 13 residues. The CDR3 nucleotides read TGTGCCAGCACCCCGGGACTAGACTACGAGCAGTACTTC. Translation gives CASTPGLDYEQYF.

The rearrangement uses TRBV7-6 and TRBJ1-1; 8 positions agree with TRBD1. CDR3 length: 14 amino acids. Germline loops: CDR1 SGHVS, CDR2 FNYEAQ. The J segment lost 1 base and the V segment lost 4 bases, leaving 2 bases of the junction unmatched. CDR3 amino acids: CASSSDRANTEAFF. The DNA for the CDR3 is TGTGCCAGCAGCTCGGACAGGGCGAACACTGAAGCTTTCTTT. Using reference TRBV7-6 and TRBJ1-1 for the parts outside the CDR3, the full variable domain is GAGVSQSPRYKVTKRGQDVALRCDPISGHVSLYWYRQALGQGPEFLTYFNYEAQQDKSGLPNDRFSAERPEGSISTLTIQRTEQRDSAMYRCASSSDRANTEAFFGQGTRLTVV.

This clone has more than one count but fewer than ten. This rearrangement joins TRBV7-3 to TRBJ1-6; D is unclear. This CDR3 has 15 residues. In germline, CDR1 is SGHTA, CDR2 FQGTGA. Trimming shortened V by 1 base and J by 5 bases, and 9 bases separated the two germline ends. This CDR3 is CASSLMSANNSPLHF. The CDR3 DNA sequence: TGTGCCAGCAGCTTAATGTCAGCTAATAATTCACCCCTCCACTTT. The whole variable domain, remainder taken from reference TRBV7-3 and TRBJ1-6, is GAGVSQTPSNKVTEKGKYVELRCDPISGHTALYWYRQSLGQGPEFLIYFQGTGAADDSGLPNDRFFAVRPEGSVSTLKIQRTERGDSAVYLCASSLMSANNSPLHFGNGTRLTVT.

This chain joins TRBV11-3 and TRBJ1-6; possible D gene TRBD1, 5 bases. This CDR3 region has 15 residues. CDR1 SGHNT and CDR2 YENEEA come from the germline V gene. Deletions cut 5 bases from V and 7 bases from J, with 15 bases between. The DNA of the CDR3 is TGTGCCAGCAGCATAGCCCGGGGACCGAATTCACCCCTCCACTTT. Translated, it gives CASSIARGPNSPLHF.

This chain uses TRBV30 with TRBJ2-6; weak D call: TRBD2 (5 bases). The CDR3 loop spans 18 amino acids. CDR1 GTSNPN and CDR2 SVGIG come from the germline V gene (reference sequence). V lost 2 bases, J lost 0 bases, and 17 bases lay in between. CDR3 protein: CAWSRTRTSGSGANVLTF. Written as DNA, the CDR3 is TGTGCCTGGAGTAGGACCCGGACTTCCGGCTCTGGGGCCAACGTCCTGACTTTC.

The chain carries TRBV7-9 and TRBJ2-7; D is perhaps TRBD1 (6 bases). Germline CDR1 SEHNR, CDR2 FQNEAQ (reference sequence). Trimming cost V 0 bases and J 0 bases, with 15 bases left between them. The CDR3 runs to 17 residues. The DNA for the CDR3 is TGTGCCAGCAGCTTAGCCCCCCAGGGGCCCCCCTCCTACGAGCAGTACTTC. Its protein product is CASSLAPQGPPSYEQYF. Filled out from reference TRBV7-9 and TRBJ2-7, the complete variable domain reads DTGVSQNPRHKITKRGQNVTFRCDPISEHNRLYWYRQTLGQGPEFLTYFQNEAQLEKSRLLSDRFSAERPKGSFSTLEIQRTEQGDSAMYLCASSLAPQGPPSYEQYFGPGTRLTVT.

This chain joins TRBV28 and TRBJ2-6, with TRBD1 matching 7 bases. V was pared by 5 bases and J by 1 base, with 8 bases of the junction left unmatched. In germline, CDR1 is MDHEN, CDR2 SYDVKM. The CDR3 has 17 residues. The CDR3 sequence is CASSMDRWVSGANVLTF. The DNA for the CDR3 is TGTGCCAGCAGTATGGACAGGTGGGTGTCTGGGGCCAACGTCCTGACTTTC.

This clone has a single count. The V gene is TRBV7-9, the J gene TRBJ2-7; 7 bases align to TRBD2. Germline V gives CDR1 SEHNR, CDR2 FQNEAQ (reference sequence). This CDR3 contains 15 residues. With V trimmed by 3 bases and J by 0 bases, 5 bases remained unmatched. The CDR3 here is CASSLGAGFSYEQYF. CDR3 nucleotides: TGTGCCAGCAGCTTGGGAGCGGGGTTCTCCTACGAGCAGTACTTC.

Details on this clone: One end of the junction does not line up with germline, which may come from a read error. The rearrangement uses TRBV5-1 and TRBJ1-1; 8 bases fit TRBD1. Germline assignment: CDR1 SGHRS and CDR2 YFSETQ. The CDR3 covers 16 residues. The CDR3 is CASSSRQGNGNPEAFF. CDR3 coding DNA: TGCGCCAGCAGCTCGAGACAGGGGAATGGGAACCCTGAAGCTTTCTTT.

V usage is TRBV7-3 and J usage is TRBJ2-1; 7 bases are a match to TRBD1. With 0 bases clipped from V and 6 bases from J, the junction kept 5 bases outside the gene matches. The CDR3 is made up of 15 amino acids. Germline CDR1 and CDR2: SGHTA and FQGTGA. CDR3: CASSLTGGASNEQFF. The CDR3 region has the DNA TGTGCCAGCAGCTTAACAGGGGGCGCTTCCAATGAGCAGTTCTTC.

The V call is TRBV30, the J call TRBJ1-5; the D is unclear. Trimming stripped 2 bases from V and 4 bases from J, with 9 bases between. The CDR3 sequence is 13 residues long. The germline V gene has CDR1 GTSNPN and CDR2 SVGIG (reference sequence). The CDR3 loop reads CAWSYQSNQPQHF. As DNA, the CDR3 is TGTGCCTGGAGTTATCAGTCAAATCAGCCCCAGCATTTT.